The clone carrying this TCR beta chain was detected many times. This record belongs to a study of low-dose radiotherapy and immunotherapy resistance in tumors. Study in general: A dose of 0.5 Gy per fraction was delivered to Cohort 1 every 2 weeks, for a total of 6.5 Gy. Per fraction, Cohort 2 was given 1 Gy every two weeks, accumulating a total of 13 Gy over 26 weeks.

Specified time point: after trial treatment. Specified treatment: LDRT plus nivolumab, ipilimumab, low-dose cyclophosphamide and aspirin (RACIN trial). This CDR3 spans 14 amino acids. Trimming took 4 bases from V and 0 from J, leaving 6 bases between them. Germline V gene sequence: CDR1 MNHEY, CDR2 SVGEGT. Primers targeting TRAV and TRBV primed first-strand cDNA, covering alpha and beta chains. A roughly 20-cycle PCR with a constant-region primer and V-primer adapter amplified TCRs. TCRdb analysed the reads with MiXCR anew, one entry per CDR3 protein. This sample carries roughly 100,000 distinct CDR3 sequences, roughly 20% of them seen once, and the ten largest clones take roughly 4.3%.

J is TRBJ1-4 and V is TRBV6-2 or TRBV6-3, with TRBD1 as a possible D gene (5 bases). This TCR was sampled from a male donor with prostate cancer. This specimen was PBMCs, taken after low-dose radiotherapy plus immunotherapy. DNA of the CDR3: TGTGCCAGCAGTTTGACAGCAACTAATGAAAAACTGTTTTTT. It specifies CASSLTATNEKLFF.